Following are 11 T cell receptor beta chains from one sample sequenced in a study of Ad26.COV2.S vaccination and SARS-CoV-2 variants. The protocol was immunoSEQ multiplex PCR, while the TCRdb copy is restricted to in-frame clones and leaves out a portion. The sample has more than 300,000 clones, 86% seen once; the top ten hold over 8.5%. Treatment given: roughly 19 received Ad26.COV2.S at low or high dose, single or two shots; about 5 received placebo; per-sample allocation not given. Sampling happened 63 days after the first vaccine or placebo injection. The source was peripheral blood, collected in a trial of Ad26.COV2.S vaccine versus placebo. These receptors all come from a person aged 18 to 59 who received the Ad26.COV2.S COVID-19 vaccine or a placebo.

This clone was picked up one time. The chain employs TRBV27 and TRBJ1-5; tentative D call: TRBD1 (5 bases). Germline V gives CDR1 MNHEY, CDR2 SMNVEV (reference sequence). V lost 5 bases and J 5 bases, leaving 16 bases between the germline ends. This CDR3 is 15 amino acids long. This CDR3 is CASSRRGGVDQPQHF. The CDR3 coding sequence is TGTGCCAGCAGTCGGCGGGGGGGGGTGGATCAGCCCCAGCATTTT.

CDR3 coding DNA: TGTGCCAGCAGTTTTCCGACAGGGGGGGGCACTGAAGCTTTCTTT. Amino acid sequence: CASSFPTGGGTEAFF. The chain is built from TRBV28 and TRBJ1-1, with TRBD1 matching 9 bases. From germline, CDR1 is MDHEN and CDR2 SYDVKM. The CDR3 runs 15 residues. V lost 3 bases and J lost 4; bases outside the gene matches: 6.

This sequence joins TRBV10-3 and TRBJ2-3, with no clear D. V was pared by 3 bases and J by 5 bases, with 15 bases between. The CDR3 is 15 residues long. Germline V lookup: CDR1 ENHRY, CDR2 SYGVKD. The CDR3 coding sequence is TGTGCCATCAGTGACTCGAGGACCTCAGGAGATACGCAGTATTTT. This codes for CAISDSRTSGDTQYF.

This clone was found once. The chain joins TRBV6-1 to TRBJ1-4; D ambiguous. V lost 7 bases and J lost 4, with 13 bases in between. CDR1 MNHNS and CDR2 SASEGT come from the germline V gene. The CDR3 length is 14 residues. The CDR3 region has the DNA TGTGCCAGCACCCCAGGCCCGGTTAATGAAAAACTGTTTTTT. Its protein product is CASTPGPVNEKLFF.

This chain links TRBV9 with TRBJ2-3; no reliable D call. CDR1 and CDR2 from the germline V gene are SGDLS and YYNGEE. Trimming cost V 4 bases and J 4 bases, with 16 bases left between them. The CDR3 consists of 15 residues. CDR3 protein: CASSPGFRQADTQYF. As DNA, the CDR3 is TGTGCCAGCAGCCCGGGCTTTCGGCAGGCAGATACGCAGTATTTT. Variable domain in full (rest from reference TRBV9 and TRBJ2-3): DSGVTQTPKHLITATGQRVTLRCSPRSGDLSVYWYQQSLDQGLQFLIQYYNGEERAKGNILERFSAQQFPDLHSELNLSSLELGDSALYFCASSPGFRQADTQYFGPGTRLTVL.

The chain employs TRBV3-1 (or the pseudogene TRBV3-2) and TRBJ2-1; no definite D call. The germline V gene has CDR1 LGHDT and CDR2 YNNKEL (reference sequence). The CDR3 totals 14 residues. Trimming shortened V by 1 base and J by 2 bases, and 6 bases separated the two germline ends. The CDR3, as DNA: TGTGCCAGCAGCCAAGGGTCCACCTACAATGAGCAGTTCTTC. Protein product: CASSQGSTYNEQFF.

A single count supports this clone. The chain recombines TRBV9 with TRBJ1-6, with 7 bases matching TRBD1. Per germline, CDR1 SGDLS and CDR2 YYNGEE. The CDR3 spans 19 residues. V was pared by 4 bases and J by 5 bases, with 18 bases of the junction left unmatched. The CDR3 sequence: CASSPADRASISDNSPLHF. Here the CDR3 DNA reads TGTGCCAGCAGCCCGGCCGACAGGGCCTCTATTTCGGATAATTCACCCCTCCACTTT.

The chain is built from TRBV30 and TRBJ2-5; the D gene is possibly TRBD1 (5 bases). This CDR3 contains 15 residues. Germline assignment: CDR1 GTSNPN and CDR2 SVGIG (reference sequence). Trimming removed 1 base at V and 5 bases at J, with 17 bases between. Here the CDR3 DNA reads TGTGCCTGGAGTGGACCCGGCCCCCACAGGGAGACCCAGTACTTC. It yields the protein CAWSGPGPHRETQYF.

The V call is TRBV19, the J call TRBJ1-1; maybe TRBD1 (6 bases). The length of the CDR3 is 15 residues. V shed 5 bases and J shed 0 bases, with 13 bases lying between them. CDR1 and CDR2 (germline): LNHDA, SQIVND (reference sequence). CDR3 amino acids: CASSAWTEMNTEAFF. The CDR3, as DNA: TGTGCCAGTAGTGCCTGGACAGAAATGAACACTGAAGCTTTCTTT.

The chain links TRBV6-2 or TRBV6-3 to TRBJ2-1, with 13 bases that match TRBD2. The CDR3 loop spans 15 amino acids. Germline lookup yields CDR1 MNHEY and CDR2 SVGEGT. J lost 6 bases, V lost 6 bases, and 5 bases had no gene match. CDR3 loop: CASSLGLAGLNEQFF. As DNA, the CDR3 is TGTGCCAGCAGCCTGGGACTAGCGGGGCTCAATGAGCAGTTCTTC.

The CDR3 DNA follows: TGCGCCAGCAGCTTGGGGGGGCCCGGCACAGATACGCAGTATTTT. It is translated as CASSLGGPGTDTQYF. This chain links TRBV5-1 with TRBJ2-3; tentatively, D is TRBD1 (6 bases). Germline-derived CDR1 and CDR2 are SGHRS and YFSETQ. Trimming cost V 0 bases and J 1 base, with 9 bases left between them. The CDR3 sequence is 15 residues long.